These T cell receptor beta chains were read from a single sample in a study of cytomegalovirus exposure and HLA in healthy donors. The method was immunoSEQ multiplex PCR; TCRdb's version includes in-frame clones alone and lacks a portion of them. The sample yields a few hundred thousand clones, roughly 87% seen once. What was sequenced was PBMCs. The source of these receptors is a man aged 25 to 45 in good health and CMV-seronegative. Each CDR3 is given with its conserved first and last residue. D genes are given only for firm matches. Size tells how often a clone was seen (once, few, many) or the class of an expanded clone, and some rows leave it out.

J gene | V gene | clone size | D gene | CDR3 protein | CDR3 DNA
TRBJ2-1 | TRBV6-4 | . | TRBD1 | CASLQGSWEQFF | TGTGCCAGCCTACAGGGGAGCTGGGAGCAGTTCTTC
TRBJ1-6 | TRBV5-5 | . | . | CASSLQDNSPLHF | TGTGCCAGCAGCTTACAGGATAATTCACCCCTCCACTTT
TRBJ1-1 | TRBV5-4 | . | . | CASSLAGNGAFF | TGTGCCAGCAGCTTGGCCGGGAATGGGGCTTTCTTT
TRBJ1-2 | TRBV7-2 | . | TRBD1 | CASSSGQGYLYGYTF | TGTGCCAGCAGCTCCGGACAGGGGTACCTCTATGGCTACACCTTC
TRBJ1-1 | TRBV18 | . | . | CASSPLSSEYTEAFF | TGTGCCAGCTCACCTTTAAGCTCTGAATACACTGAAGCTTTCTTT
TRBJ2-3 | TRBV11-3 | . | TRBD1 | CASSLRSGTGATDTQYF | TGTGCCAGCAGCCTCAGATCCGGGACAGGAGCGACAGATACGCAGTATTTT
TRBJ2-7 | TRBV5-6 | . | . | CASSFLGDYEQYF | TGTGCCAGCAGCTTCCTCGGGGACTACGAGCAGTACTTC
TRBJ1-1 | TRBV11-2 | once | TRBD1 | CASSSRTGPTEAFF | TGTGCCAGCAGCTCACGGACAGGGCCCACTGAAGCTTTCTTT
TRBJ2-7 | TRBV6-1 | . | TRBD2 | CASSTTSGKAYEQYF | TGTGCCAGCAGTACGACTAGCGGAAAAGCTTACGAGCAGTACTTC
TRBJ2-3 | TRBV5-1 | . | TRBD1 | CASSLTGGWADTQYF | TGCGCCAGCAGCTTGACAGGGGGCTGGGCAGATACGCAGTATTTT
TRBJ1-6 | TRBV27 | many | TRBD1 | CASTSSAGGPLALHF | TGTGCCAGCACCTCATCGGCAGGGGGCCCTTTGGCCCTCCACTTT
TRBJ1-1 | TRBV6-6 | . | . | CASRHGGGSSAFF | TGTGCCAGCAGACATGGAGGAGGTTCTTCCGCTTTCTTT
TRBJ1-2 | TRBV20-1 | once | . | CSALTYSGYTF | TGCAGTGCTCTTACATACAGTGGCTACACCTTC
TRBJ2-5 | TRBV11-2 | . | . | CASSLDSQETQYF | TGTGCCAGCAGCTTAGACAGCCAAGAGACCCAGTACTTC
TRBJ2-5 | TRBV19 | . | . | CASSMETGWLETQYF | TGTGCCAGTAGTATGGAAACAGGTTGGCTGGAGACCCAGTACTTC
TRBJ2-2 | TRBV7-6 | . | . | CASSLAGLANTGELFF | TGTGCCAGCAGCTTAGCGGGACTCGCGAACACCGGGGAGCTGTTTTTT
TRBJ1-2 | TRBV18 | . | TRBD1 | CASSPLGTGGDGYTF | TGTGCCAGCTCACCACTCGGGACAGGGGGAGATGGCTACACCTTC
TRBJ2-7 | TRBV6-1 | . | . | CASSELFVGGYEQYF | TGTGCCAGCAGTGAATTGTTCGTCGGAGGGTACGAGCAGTACTTC
TRBJ2-5 | TRBV29-1 | few | . | CSGDLGRRGETQYF | TGCAGCGGGGATTTAGGACGAAGGGGCGAGACCCAGTACTTC
TRBJ2-7 | TRBV7-8 | few | TRBD1 | CASSFRQGDPYEQYF | TGTGCCAGCAGCTTTAGACAGGGGGATCCCTACGAGCAGTACTTC
TRBJ1-5 | TRBV6-1 | few | TRBD1 | CASSDRQGRSNQPQHF | TGTGCCAGCAGTGACCGACAGGGAAGAAGCAATCAGCCCCAGCATTTT
TRBJ2-5 | TRBV30 | once | . | CAWNAGHQGGTQYF | TGTGCCTGGAATGCAGGCCACCAAGGAGGGACCCAGTACTTC
TRBJ2-5 | TRBV4-1 | . | . | CASSQDLGVRVDETQYF | TGCGCCAGCAGCCAAGATCTGGGTGTCAGGGTCGACGAGACCCAGTACTTC
TRBJ1-2 | TRBV6-1 | . | TRBD1 | CASSGRDRANYGYTF | TGTGCCAGCAGTGGAAGGGACAGGGCTAACTATGGCTACACCTTC
TRBJ1-1 | TRBV5-1 | . | . | CASSLGRGTSLNTEAFF | TGCGCCAGCAGCTTGGGGCGGGGGACGTCATTGAACACTGAAGCTTTCTTT
TRBJ2-7 | TRBV6-5 | . | TRBD2 | CASRGRTSGGWEQYF | TGTGCCAGCAGGGGTCGGACTAGCGGGGGTTGGGAGCAGTACTTC
TRBJ2-1 | TRBV27 | . | TRBD2 | CASSLGSSGRNEQFF | TGTGCCAGCAGTTTAGGGAGTAGCGGGAGAAATGAGCAGTTCTTC
TRBJ2-1 | TRBV5-1 | . | TRBD2 | CASSLSGGGYNEQFF | TGCGCCAGCAGCCTTAGCGGGGGAGGCTACAATGAGCAGTTCTTC
TRBJ2-3 | TRBV14 | . | TRBD2 | CARGLAGRVDTQYF | TGTGCCAGGGGACTAGCGGGGAGGGTAGATACGCAGTATTTT
TRBJ2-1 | TRBV4-2 | . | TRBD2 | CASSLRTSDYNEQFF | TGTGCCAGCAGCTTACGGACTAGCGATTATAATGAGCAGTTCTTC
TRBJ2-2 | TRBV30 | . | . | CAWSTAPGELFF | TGTGCCTGGAGTACCGCGCCCGGGGAGCTGTTTTTT
TRBJ1-4 | TRBV9 | . | . | CASSVDSGSLLTNEKLFF | TGTGCCAGCAGCGTAGACAGCGGGTCCCTTTTAACTAATGAAAAACTGTTTTTT
TRBJ2-7 | TRBV4-3 | . | . | CASSQDRGGEITYEQYF | TGCGCCAGCAGCCAAGATAGGGGCGGGGAGATAACCTACGAGCAGTACTTC
TRBJ2-5 | TRBV11-2 | . | . | CASSLYRTGEAQETQYF | TGTGCCAGCAGCTTGTACCGTACAGGGGAGGCCCAAGAGACCCAGTACTTC
TRBJ1-1 | TRBV7-9 | once | . | CASSPRTAMNTEAFF | TGTGCCAGCAGCCCCCGGACAGCCATGAACACTGAAGCTTTCTTT
TRBJ2-5 | TRBV6-5 | . | . | CASSYRQGQETQYF | TGTGCCAGCAGTTATCGGCAGGGCCAAGAGACCCAGTACTTC
TRBJ1-4 | TRBV7-6 | . | . | CASSFFDSANEKLFF | TGTGCCAGCAGCTTTTTTGATTCGGCTAATGAAAAACTGTTTTTT
TRBJ1-5 | TRBV9 | . | . | CASSLGTWGNQPQHF | TGTGCCAGCAGCCTAGGGACATGGGGCAATCAGCCCCAGCATTTT
TRBJ2-7 | TRBV5-5 | . | . | CASSLGTDYEQYF | TGTGCCAGCAGCTTGGGGACAGACTACGAGCAGTACTTC
TRBJ2-7 | TRBV12-5 | . | . | CASGALAFYEQYF | TGTGCTAGTGGTGCACTAGCATTCTACGAGCAGTACTTC
TRBJ2-3 | TRBV7-2 | . | . | CASSSRYYDTQYF | TGTGCCAGCAGCTCTCGATACTACGATACGCAGTATTTT
TRBJ1-1 | TRBV7-2 | . | TRBD1 | CASSYAGGNTEAFF | TGTGCCAGCAGCTATGCAGGGGGCAACACTGAAGCTTTCTTT
TRBJ1-2 | TRBV5-1 | few | . | CASSLARDGYTF | TGCGCCAGCAGCTTGGCACGCGATGGCTACACCTTC
TRBJ2-1 | TRBV5-5 | . | . | CASSLGGLDNEQFF | TGTGCCAGCAGCTTGGGGGGCCTCGACAATGAGCAGTTCTTC
TRBJ2-7 | TRBV5-5 | . | . | CASSLYVDSSYEQYF | TGTGCCAGCAGCTTGTACGTGGACAGCTCCTACGAGCAGTACTTC
TRBJ1-1 | TRBV5-1 | . | . | CASSTGSSFLGNTEAFF | TGCGCCAGCAGCACAGGGAGCAGCTTCCTCGGGAACACTGAAGCTTTCTTT
TRBJ1-5 | TRBV7-9 | . | . | CASGPGVASQPQHF | TGTGCCAGCGGCCCCGGGGTTGCGAGTCAGCCCCAGCATTTT
TRBJ2-1 | TRBV19 | . | TRBD1 | CASSLGTGYLQFF | TGTGCCAGTAGTCTCGGGACAGGGTATTTGCAGTTCTTC
TRBJ1-2 | TRBV29-1 | . | TRBD1 | CSVEDLGGQGIYGYTF | TGCAGCGTTGAAGATTTAGGGGGACAGGGGATCTATGGCTACACCTTC
TRBJ2-7 | TRBV6-6 | . | . | CASTSGHPSYEQYF | TGTGCCAGCACTTCGGGACACCCATCCTACGAGCAGTACTTC
TRBJ1-6 | TRBV28 | . | . | CASSPLRGSNLNSPLHF | TGTGCCAGCAGTCCCCTGCGGGGATCAAATTTAAATTCACCCCTCCACTTT
TRBJ2-3 | TRBV4-3 | . | TRBD2 | CASSQVTSGGTDTQYF | TGCGCCAGCAGCCAAGTAACTAGCGGGGGTACAGATACGCAGTATTTT
TRBJ2-5 | TRBV6-5 | . | . | CASSPGLQETQYF | TGTGCCAGCAGTCCAGGGCTTCAAGAGACCCAGTACTTC
TRBJ1-1 | TRBV27 | . | . | CASSTHDSTNTEAFF | TGTGCCAGCAGTACCCACGACAGTACCAACACTGAAGCTTTCTTT
TRBJ1-3 | TRBV11-2 | . | TRBD1 | CASSIGTGYTLSGNTIYF | TGTGCCAGCAGTATTGGGACAGGCTATACTCTCTCTGGAAACACCATATATTTT
TRBJ1-5 | TRBV10-3 | . | TRBD1 | CAISDDRGNQPQHF | TGTGCCATCAGTGACGACAGGGGCAATCAGCCCCAGCATTTT
TRBJ2-1 | TRBV7-2 | . | . | CASSWGDEQFF | TGTGCCAGCAGTTGGGGGGATGAGCAGTTCTTC